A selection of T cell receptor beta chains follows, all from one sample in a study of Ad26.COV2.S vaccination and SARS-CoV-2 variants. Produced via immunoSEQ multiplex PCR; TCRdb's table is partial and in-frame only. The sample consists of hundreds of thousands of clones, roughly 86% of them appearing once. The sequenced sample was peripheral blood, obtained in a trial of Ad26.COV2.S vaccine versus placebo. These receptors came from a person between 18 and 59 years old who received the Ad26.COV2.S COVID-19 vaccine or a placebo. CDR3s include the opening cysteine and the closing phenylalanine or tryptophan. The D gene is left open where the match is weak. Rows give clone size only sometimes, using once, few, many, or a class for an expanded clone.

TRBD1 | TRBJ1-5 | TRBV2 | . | TGTGCCAGTGGGTACGGGACAGGGGGTCGGCAGCCCCAGCATTTT | CASGYGTGGRQPQHF
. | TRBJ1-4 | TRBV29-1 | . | TGCAGCGTTTTGGTAGATGAAAAACTGTTTTTT | CSVLVDEKLFF
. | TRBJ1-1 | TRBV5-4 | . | TGTGCCAGCAGCTTGGTTTCCGGCGTGGGGGCCACTGAAGCTTTCTTT | CASSLVSGVGATEAFF
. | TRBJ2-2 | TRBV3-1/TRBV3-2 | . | TGTGCCAGCAGCCAAACCACCGGGGAGCTGTTTTTT | CASSQTTGELFF
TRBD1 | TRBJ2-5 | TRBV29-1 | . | TGCAGCGTTAACAGGGGGCGGGAGACCCAGTACTTC | CSVNRGRETQYF
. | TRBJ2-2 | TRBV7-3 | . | TGTGCCAGCAGCTTAACCCCACTATCTCAGAACACCGGGGAGCTGTTTTTT | CASSLTPLSQNTGELFF
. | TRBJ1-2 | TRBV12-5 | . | TGTGCTAGTGGTTCCAGGGGATCATTCTATGGCTACACCTTC | CASGSRGSFYGYTF
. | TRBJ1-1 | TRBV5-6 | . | TGTGCCAGCAGCTTGTCATCAGGGACCTTGGGCGCTTTCTTT | CASSLSSGTLGAFF
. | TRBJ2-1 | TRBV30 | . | TGTGCCTGGAGTGTAGGGACGGGCTCCTACAATGAGCAGTTCTTC | CAWSVGTGSYNEQFF
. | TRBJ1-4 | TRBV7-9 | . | TGTGCCAGCAGCTCCCCGGGACGGTCACGGGGAAATGAAAAACTGTTTTTT | CASSSPGRSRGNEKLFF
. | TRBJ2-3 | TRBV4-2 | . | TGTGCCAGCAGCCAAATAGGAGCAGATACGCAGTATTTT | CASSQIGADTQYF
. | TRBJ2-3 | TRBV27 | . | TGTGCCAGCAGTTTCCTAGGCACAGATACGCAGTATTTT | CASSFLGTDTQYF
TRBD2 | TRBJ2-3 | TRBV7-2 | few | TGTGCCAGCAGCTTAGTTTGGGCGGGGGAAGATACGCAGTATTTT | CASSLVWAGEDTQYF
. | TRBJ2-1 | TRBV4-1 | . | TGCGCCAGCAGCCCTTCTTCCTACAATGAGCAGTTCTTC | CASSPSSYNEQFF
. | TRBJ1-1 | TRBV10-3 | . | TGTGCCATCAGTGAGCGGACACTGAACACTGAAGCTTTCTTT | CAISERTLNTEAFF
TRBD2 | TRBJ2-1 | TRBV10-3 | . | TGTGCCATCAGTGAGTCGCAGCTAGCGGGAGGGTATGAGCAGTTCTTC | CAISESQLAGGYEQFF
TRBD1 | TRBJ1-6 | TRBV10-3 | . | TGTGCCATCAGTGAGTCAGGGGGCCGGAATTCACCCCTCCACTTT | CAISESGGRNSPLHF
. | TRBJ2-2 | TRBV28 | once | TGTGCCAGCAGTTCCCACAGGGTGGGCACCGGGGAGCTGTTTTTT | CASSSHRVGTGELFF
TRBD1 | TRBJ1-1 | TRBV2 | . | TGTGCCAGCAGCGGGACAGGGGGTTTGGAAGCTTTCTTT | CASSGTGGLEAFF
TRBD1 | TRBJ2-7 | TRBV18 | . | TGTGCCAGCTCACCTACCGACAGGGGAGTTAATTACGAGCAGTACTTC | CASSPTDRGVNYEQYF
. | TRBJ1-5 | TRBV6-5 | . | TGTGCCAGCAGGCCCCAGGGGAGTCAGCCCCAGCATTTT | CASRPQGSQPQHF
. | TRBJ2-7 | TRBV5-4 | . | TGTGCCAGCAGCCCGCGGGCGGACGGAGGGCTATACGAGCAGTACTTC | CASSPRADGGLYEQYF
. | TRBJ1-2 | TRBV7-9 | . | TGTGCCAGCAGCCCCGCACGGGGTCCCAACTATGGCTACACCTTC | CASSPARGPNYGYTF
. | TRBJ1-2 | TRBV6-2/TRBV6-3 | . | TGTGCCAGCAGCCCTAATACGGGACCCATCTTCTATGGCTACACCTTC | CASSPNTGPIFYGYTF
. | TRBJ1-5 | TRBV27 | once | TGTGCCAGCAGTTCCAAATACCCCGGGAGGGGATGGAATCAGCCCCAGCATTTT | CASSSKYPGRGWNQPQHF
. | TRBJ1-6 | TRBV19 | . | TGTGCCAGACCCCGGGCAACGGGCTCACCCCTCCACTTT | CARPRATGSPLHF
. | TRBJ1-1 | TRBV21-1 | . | TGTGCCAGCAGCAGCTACAGGGCGATGTTCCTTAGGGAAGCTTTCTTT | CASSSYRAMFLREAFF
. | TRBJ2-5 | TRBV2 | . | TGTGCCAGTACCAGGACTCTACAAGAGACCCAGTACTTC | CASTRTLQETQYF
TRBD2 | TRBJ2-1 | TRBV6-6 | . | TGTGCCAGCAGCCCGGGACTAGCGGGGAACAATGAGCAGTTCTTC | CASSPGLAGNNEQFF
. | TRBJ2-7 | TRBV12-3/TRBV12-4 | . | TGTGCCAGCAGTTTAGGCAACCTATACGAGCAGTACTTC | CASSLGNLYEQYF
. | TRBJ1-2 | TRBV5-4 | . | TGTGCCAGCAGCACTAACGGGATGAACTATGGCTACACCTTC | CASSTNGMNYGYTF
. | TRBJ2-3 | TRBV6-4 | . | TGTGCCAGCAGTGGGGTTTATGGTGGAGATACGCAGTATTTT | CASSGVYGGDTQYF
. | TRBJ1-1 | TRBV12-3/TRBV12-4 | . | TGTGCCAGCGGGTCGGGGGTTGGGGCTTTCTTT | CASGSGVGAFF
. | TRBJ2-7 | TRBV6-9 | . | TGTGCCAGCAGTTCCCCGGGACTTCCCTACGAGCAGTACTTC | CASSSPGLPYEQYF
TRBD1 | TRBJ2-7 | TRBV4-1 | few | TGCGCCAGCGCGCCGGGACAGGGTTCCTACGAGCAGTACTTC | CASAPGQGSYEQYF
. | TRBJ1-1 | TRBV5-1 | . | TGCGCCAGCAGCTTGGGAGGGGCCCAGAACACTGAAGCTTTCTTT | CASSLGGAQNTEAFF
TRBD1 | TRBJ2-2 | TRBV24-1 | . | TGTGCCACCAGTGACCCGGGACAGGGTACCGGGGAGCTGTTTTTT | CATSDPGQGTGELFF
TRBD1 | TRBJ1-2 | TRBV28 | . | TGTGCCAGCAGTCCTGGGGACAGGGGTGATGGCTACACCTTC | CASSPGDRGDGYTF
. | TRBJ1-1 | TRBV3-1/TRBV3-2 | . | TGTGCCAGCAGCCAACAGGGTTCGAACACTGAAGCTTTCTTT | CASSQQGSNTEAFF
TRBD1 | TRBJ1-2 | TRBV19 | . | TGTGCCAGTACCCCGGGACAGACTAACTATGGCTACACCTTC | CASTPGQTNYGYTF
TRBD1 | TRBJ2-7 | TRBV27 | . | TGTGCCAGCAGTTCAATAGACAGGGTCACCTACGAGCAGTACTTC | CASSSIDRVTYEQYF
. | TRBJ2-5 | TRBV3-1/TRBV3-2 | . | TGTGCCAGCAGCCAAGATTTGGAGACCCAGTACTTC | CASSQDLETQYF
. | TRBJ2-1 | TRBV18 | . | TGTGCCAGCTCACGGGGTGGGGCCGATGAGCAGTTCTTC | CASSRGGADEQFF
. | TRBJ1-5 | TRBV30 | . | TGTGCCTGGAGTGTAAGGGGAAATCAGCCCCAGCATTTT | CAWSVRGNQPQHF